The rows below give T cell receptor beta chains drawn from one sample of a study of cytomegalovirus exposure and HLA in healthy donors. Libraries were prepared by immunoSEQ multiplex PCR; TCRdb keeps only in-frame clonotypes and omits some of them. The profile covers 260,000 or so clones, with 90% appearing a single time and just over 3% taken by the ten largest. The sequenced material came from PBMCs. The receptor set was obtained from a woman under 40 in good health and CMV-seronegative. The CDR3 runs from the conserved cysteine through the conserved F or W. The order of the fields is V gene, D gene, CDR3 length, clone size, J gene, CDR3 protein, CDR3 DNA. The D gene is left open where the match is weak. For some rows the clone size is stated as once, few or many, or as a class when expanded; others skip it.

v_call: TRBV10-2
d_call: .
cdr3_length: 14
clone_size: .
j_call: TRBJ2-7
cdr3_aa: CASSESPQDYEQYF
cdr3_nt: TGCGCCAGCAGTGAGTCCCCACAGGACTACGAGCAGTACTTC

v_call: TRBV10-3
d_call: .
cdr3_length: 14
clone_size: .
j_call: TRBJ2-3
cdr3_aa: CATNQIPDTDTQYF
cdr3_nt: TGTGCCACAAACCAGATTCCCGACACAGATACGCAGTATTTT

v_call: TRBV9
d_call: TRBD2
cdr3_length: 18
clone_size: .
j_call: TRBJ2-1
cdr3_aa: CASSAGGLAGRSYNEQFF
cdr3_nt: TGTGCCAGCAGCGCTGGGGGACTAGCGGGAAGGTCCTACAATGAGCAGTTCTTC

v_call: TRBV11-3
d_call: TRBD1
cdr3_length: 13
clone_size: .
j_call: TRBJ1-3
cdr3_aa: CASSRDRGNTIYF
cdr3_nt: TGTGCCAGCAGCCGGGACAGAGGAAACACCATATATTTT

v_call: TRBV15
d_call: TRBD1
cdr3_length: 18
clone_size: .
j_call: TRBJ1-5
cdr3_aa: CATSRDWGQGYSNQPQHF
cdr3_nt: TGTGCCACCAGCAGAGATTGGGGACAGGGTTATAGCAATCAGCCCCAGCATTTT

v_call: TRBV6-5
d_call: TRBD1
cdr3_length: 15
clone_size: .
j_call: TRBJ1-2
cdr3_aa: CASSFTGETNYGYTF
cdr3_nt: TGTGCCAGCAGTTTTACAGGGGAGACTAACTATGGCTACACCTTC

v_call: TRBV4-3
d_call: .
cdr3_length: 15
clone_size: .
j_call: TRBJ1-1
cdr3_aa: CASSQDVGRGTEAFF
cdr3_nt: TGCGCCAGCAGCCAAGATGTCGGGAGGGGGACTGAAGCTTTCTTT

v_call: TRBV18
d_call: .
cdr3_length: 13
clone_size: .
j_call: TRBJ2-5
cdr3_aa: CASSPGREETQYF
cdr3_nt: TGTGCCAGCTCACCAGGAAGGGAAGAGACCCAGTACTTC

v_call: TRBV20-1
d_call: .
cdr3_length: 10
clone_size: .
j_call: TRBJ1-4
cdr3_aa: CSATGEKLFF
cdr3_nt: TGCAGTGCGACGGGTGAAAAACTGTTTTTT

v_call: TRBV5-4
d_call: .
cdr3_length: 14
clone_size: once
j_call: TRBJ1-1
cdr3_aa: CASSPTVRDTEAFF
cdr3_nt: TGTGCCAGCAGCCCCACGGTCAGGGACACTGAAGCTTTCTTT

v_call: TRBV6-5
d_call: TRBD1
cdr3_length: 15
clone_size: .
j_call: TRBJ2-3
cdr3_aa: CASSSTGGWTDTQYF
cdr3_nt: TGTGCCAGCAGCTCTACAGGGGGCTGGACAGATACGCAGTATTTT

v_call: TRBV13
d_call: .
cdr3_length: 16
clone_size: .
j_call: TRBJ2-3
cdr3_aa: CASSSAGTETTDTQYF
cdr3_nt: TGTGCCAGCAGCTCGGCCGGGACTGAGACCACAGATACGCAGTATTTT

v_call: TRBV5-4
d_call: .
cdr3_length: 15
clone_size: .
j_call: TRBJ2-7
cdr3_aa: CASSLARGRNYEQYF
cdr3_nt: TGTGCCAGCAGCTTGGCTAGGGGACGGAACTACGAGCAGTACTTC

v_call: TRBV7-8
d_call: .
cdr3_length: 15
clone_size: .
j_call: TRBJ1-4
cdr3_aa: CASSLSYREEEKLFF
cdr3_nt: TGTGCCAGCAGCTTAAGCTACCGGGAGGAGGAAAAACTGTTTTTT

v_call: TRBV4-2
d_call: .
cdr3_length: 15
clone_size: .
j_call: TRBJ2-2
cdr3_aa: CASSPFQSMAGELFF
cdr3_nt: TGTGCCAGCAGCCCCTTTCAAAGTATGGCCGGGGAGCTGTTTTTT

v_call: TRBV29-1
d_call: .
cdr3_length: 12
clone_size: .
j_call: TRBJ2-2
cdr3_aa: CSATQNTGELFF
cdr3_nt: TGCAGCGCAACCCAAAACACCGGGGAGCTGTTTTTT

v_call: TRBV5-1
d_call: TRBD1
cdr3_length: 14
clone_size: .
j_call: TRBJ1-4
cdr3_aa: CASSKDRVFEKLFF
cdr3_nt: TGCGCCAGCAGCAAGGACAGGGTATTTGAAAAACTGTTTTTT

v_call: TRBV27
d_call: TRBD2
cdr3_length: 17
clone_size: .
j_call: TRBJ2-3
cdr3_aa: CASSLFGLAGGTDTQYF
cdr3_nt: TGTGCCAGCAGTTTGTTTGGACTAGCGGGAGGCACAGATACGCAGTATTTT

v_call: TRBV7-9
d_call: TRBD2
cdr3_length: 16
clone_size: .
j_call: TRBJ2-5
cdr3_aa: CASSLQTAPGGETQYF
cdr3_nt: TGTGCCAGCAGCTTACAGACAGCCCCGGGGGGAGAGACCCAGTACTTC

v_call: TRBV5-1
d_call: TRBD1
cdr3_length: 14
clone_size: .
j_call: TRBJ2-4
cdr3_aa: CASSGDRPKNIQYF
cdr3_nt: TGCGCCAGCAGCGGGGACAGACCCAAAAACATTCAGTACTTC

v_call: TRBV19
d_call: TRBD2
cdr3_length: 13
clone_size: .
j_call: TRBJ2-7
cdr3_aa: CASSIGTSYEQYF
cdr3_nt: TGTGCCAGTAGTATCGGGACTAGCTACGAGCAGTACTTC

v_call: TRBV29-1
d_call: .
cdr3_length: 12
clone_size: .
j_call: TRBJ2-7
cdr3_aa: CSVEGESYEQYF
cdr3_nt: TGCAGCGTTGAAGGGGAGAGCTACGAGCAGTACTTC

v_call: TRBV29-1
d_call: .
cdr3_length: 12
clone_size: .
j_call: TRBJ2-7
cdr3_aa: CSVKGSIYEQYF
cdr3_nt: TGCAGCGTTAAGGGATCTATCTACGAGCAGTACTTC

v_call: TRBV27
d_call: TRBD2
cdr3_length: 14
clone_size: .
j_call: TRBJ2-7
cdr3_aa: CASSLRGSFYEQYF
cdr3_nt: TGTGCCAGCAGTTTACGCGGGAGTTTCTACGAGCAGTACTTC

v_call: TRBV11-2
d_call: .
cdr3_length: 14
clone_size: .
j_call: TRBJ2-7
cdr3_aa: CASSLWGASYEQYF
cdr3_nt: TGTGCCAGCAGCTTATGGGGGGCGTCCTACGAGCAGTACTTC

v_call: TRBV7-7
d_call: TRBD2
cdr3_length: 16
clone_size: .
j_call: TRBJ2-1
cdr3_aa: CASSPLAGGFYNEQFF
cdr3_nt: TGTGCCAGCAGCCCTTTAGCGGGAGGGTTCTACAATGAGCAGTTCTTC

v_call: TRBV7-2
d_call: .
cdr3_length: 15
clone_size: .
j_call: TRBJ2-2
cdr3_aa: CASSLGLGNTGELFF
cdr3_nt: TGTGCCAGCAGCTTGGGGTTGGGGAACACCGGGGAGCTGTTTTTT

v_call: TRBV7-3
d_call: .
cdr3_length: 15
clone_size: .
j_call: TRBJ2-6
cdr3_aa: CASSLIGSGANVLTF
cdr3_nt: TGTGCCAGCAGCTTAATAGGATCTGGGGCCAACGTCCTGACTTTC

v_call: TRBV9
d_call: TRBD2
cdr3_length: 16
clone_size: .
j_call: TRBJ2-5
cdr3_aa: CASSVAAGGGQETQYF
cdr3_nt: TGTGCCAGCAGCGTAGCTGCTGGGGGAGGGCAAGAGACCCAGTACTTC

v_call: TRBV7-6
d_call: TRBD2
cdr3_length: 13
clone_size: .
j_call: TRBJ2-7
cdr3_aa: CASSFLAGNEQYF
cdr3_nt: TGTGCCAGCAGCTTTTTAGCGGGAAACGAGCAGTACTTC

v_call: TRBV7-9
d_call: .
cdr3_length: 12
clone_size: .
j_call: TRBJ2-1
cdr3_aa: CASRLQENEQFF
cdr3_nt: TGTGCCAGCAGGTTACAGGAAAATGAGCAGTTCTTC

v_call: TRBV11-3
d_call: TRBD1
cdr3_length: 16
clone_size: .
j_call: TRBJ2-7
cdr3_aa: CASSLDRTGGSYEQYF
cdr3_nt: TGTGCCAGCAGTTTAGATCGTACAGGGGGTTCCTACGAGCAGTACTTC

v_call: TRBV9
d_call: .
cdr3_length: 13
clone_size: few
j_call: TRBJ1-2
cdr3_aa: CASSMSNNYGYTF
cdr3_nt: TGTGCCAGCAGCATGAGCAATAACTATGGCTACACCTTC

v_call: TRBV13
d_call: .
cdr3_length: 14
clone_size: .
j_call: TRBJ2-7
cdr3_aa: CASSKGLTLVEQYF
cdr3_nt: TGTGCCAGCAGCAAGGGACTTACGTTGGTCGAGCAGTACTTC

v_call: TRBV30
d_call: TRBD1
cdr3_length: 13
clone_size: .
j_call: TRBJ2-5
cdr3_aa: CAWKGDRGLTQYF
cdr3_nt: TGTGCCTGGAAGGGGGACAGGGGGCTAACCCAGTACTTC

v_call: TRBV27
d_call: .
cdr3_length: 13
clone_size: once
j_call: TRBJ2-1
cdr3_aa: CASSFAGANEQFF
cdr3_nt: TGTGCCAGCAGTTTCGCGGGGGCCAATGAGCAGTTCTTC

v_call: TRBV4-2
d_call: TRBD1
cdr3_length: 17
clone_size: .
j_call: TRBJ1-1
cdr3_aa: CASSQISGLTGDTEAFF
cdr3_nt: TGTGCCAGCAGCCAAATCTCGGGGCTGACAGGGGACACTGAAGCTTTCTTT

v_call: TRBV7-6
d_call: .
cdr3_length: 13
clone_size: .
j_call: TRBJ1-4
cdr3_aa: CASSKQGNEKLFF
cdr3_nt: TGTGCCAGCAGCAAACAGGGAAATGAAAAACTGTTTTTT

v_call: TRBV7-9
d_call: .
cdr3_length: 15
clone_size: few
j_call: TRBJ2-7
cdr3_aa: CASSLTTALPYEQYF
cdr3_nt: TGTGCCAGCAGCTTAACCACAGCACTACCCTACGAGCAGTACTTC

v_call: TRBV6-1
d_call: TRBD1
cdr3_length: 14
clone_size: medium-sized
j_call: TRBJ2-2
cdr3_aa: CASSRTGDTGELFF
cdr3_nt: TGTGCCAGCAGCCGAACAGGGGACACCGGGGAGCTGTTTTTT

v_call: TRBV4-3
d_call: TRBD2
cdr3_length: 18
clone_size: .
j_call: TRBJ2-1
cdr3_aa: CASSQVLPTSGSYNEQFF
cdr3_nt: TGCGCCAGCAGCCAAGTACTCCCGACTAGCGGGAGTTACAATGAGCAGTTCTTC

v_call: TRBV30
d_call: .
cdr3_length: 15
clone_size: .
j_call: TRBJ2-2
cdr3_aa: CAWSTGVGITGELFF
cdr3_nt: TGTGCCTGGTCCACCGGAGTTGGTATCACCGGGGAGCTGTTTTTT

v_call: TRBV2
d_call: .
cdr3_length: 12
clone_size: once
j_call: TRBJ2-7
cdr3_aa: CASSETPYEQYF
cdr3_nt: TGTGCCAGCAGTGAAACACCTTACGAGCAGTACTTC

v_call: TRBV9
d_call: TRBD2
cdr3_length: 17
clone_size: few
j_call: TRBJ2-1
cdr3_aa: CASSVEAGGPLVNEQFF
cdr3_nt: TGTGCCAGCAGCGTAGAGGCGGGAGGGCCTTTAGTAAATGAGCAGTTCTTC

v_call: TRBV6-1
d_call: TRBD2
cdr3_length: 16
clone_size: .
j_call: TRBJ2-1
cdr3_aa: CASSEAGSGRASEQFF
cdr3_nt: TGTGCCAGCAGTGAAGCAGGTAGCGGGAGGGCCAGTGAGCAGTTCTTC

v_call: TRBV10-3
d_call: TRBD2
cdr3_length: 16
clone_size: .
j_call: TRBJ2-7
cdr3_aa: CAISESTSGASYEQYF
cdr3_nt: TGTGCCATCAGTGAGTCCACTAGCGGAGCCTCCTACGAGCAGTACTTC

v_call: TRBV28
d_call: TRBD2
cdr3_length: 15
clone_size: .
j_call: TRBJ2-3
cdr3_aa: CASSLRLAATDTQYF
cdr3_nt: TGTGCCAGCAGTTTGCGGCTAGCGGCCACAGATACGCAGTATTTT

v_call: TRBV10-3
d_call: TRBD2
cdr3_length: 16
clone_size: .
j_call: TRBJ2-3
cdr3_aa: CAISDPRELSTDTQYF
cdr3_nt: TGTGCCATCAGTGACCCGCGGGAGCTGAGCACAGATACGCAGTATTTT